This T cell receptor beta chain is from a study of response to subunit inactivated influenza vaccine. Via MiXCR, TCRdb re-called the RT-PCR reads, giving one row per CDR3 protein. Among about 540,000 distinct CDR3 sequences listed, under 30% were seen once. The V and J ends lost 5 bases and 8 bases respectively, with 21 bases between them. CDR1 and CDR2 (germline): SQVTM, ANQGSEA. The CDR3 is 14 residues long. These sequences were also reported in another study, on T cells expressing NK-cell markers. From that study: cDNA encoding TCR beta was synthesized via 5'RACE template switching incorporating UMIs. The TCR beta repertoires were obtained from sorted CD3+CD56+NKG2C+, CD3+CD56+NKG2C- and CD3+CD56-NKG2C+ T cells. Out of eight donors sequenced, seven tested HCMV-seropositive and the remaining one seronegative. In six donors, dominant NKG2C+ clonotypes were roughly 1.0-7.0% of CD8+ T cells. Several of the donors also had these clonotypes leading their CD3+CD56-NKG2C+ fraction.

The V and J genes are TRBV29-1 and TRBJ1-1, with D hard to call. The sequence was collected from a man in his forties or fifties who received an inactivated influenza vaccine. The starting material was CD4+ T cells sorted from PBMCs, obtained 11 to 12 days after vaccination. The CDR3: CSVRLGSGGGEAFF. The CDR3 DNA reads TGCAGCGTTCGACTAGGGAGTGGAGGAGGGGAAGCTTTCTTT. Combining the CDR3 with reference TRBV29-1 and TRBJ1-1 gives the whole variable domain SAVISQKPSRDICQRGTSLTIQCQVDSQVTMMFWYRQQPGQSLTLIATANQGSEATYESGFVIDKFPISRPNLTFSTLTVSNMSPEDSSIYLCSVRLGSGGGEAFFGQGTRLTVV.